A single sample gave rise to the 5 T cell receptor beta chains below, sequenced in a study of blood T cells in healthy people across ages. Next came a second PCR, run for 7 to 11 cycles, which used a sample-barcoded 5' primer along with a J-beta primer mix. MiXCR was run by TCRdb on the 5' RACE reads, yielding one entry per CDR3 protein. The sample consists of 650,000 to 700,000 distinct CDR3 sequences, 32% of them appearing once. Sequencing was carried out using blood. The receptors were sampled from an elderly woman in good health.

The rearrangement joins TRBV12-3 or TRBV12-4 to TRBJ2-1; 10 nucleotides agree with TRBD1. V shed 6 bases, J shed 7 bases, and the junction held 9 bases outside the gene matches. The CDR3 length is 15 residues. Here the CDR3 reads CASSIWDRGFNEQFF. CDR3 in DNA: TGTGCCAGCAGCATTTGGGACAGGGGCTTTAATGAGCAGTTCTTC.

The rearrangement joins TRBV7-2 to TRBJ1-2; 10 bases align to TRBD1. V lost 3 bases to trimming and J lost 4 bases; unmatched junction nucleotides: 5. Germline-derived CDR1 and CDR2 are SGHTA and FQGNSA. The CDR3 contains 15 residues. The CDR3 DNA sequence: TGTGCCAGCAGCTTGCCGAGACAGGGGGCCTATGGCTACACCTTC. Protein: CASSLPRQGAYGYTF. Variable domain in full (rest from reference TRBV7-2 and TRBJ1-2): GAGVSQSPSNKVTEKGKDVELRCDPISGHTALYWYRQSLGQGLEFLIYFQGNSAPDKSGLPSDRFSAERTGGSVSTLTIQRTQQEDSAVYLCASSLPRQGAYGYTFGSGTRLTVV.

This clonotype came up many times. This chain joins TRBV12-3 or TRBV12-4 and TRBJ1-4; tentative D call: TRBD1 (6 bases). CDR3 size: 15 residues. The V end was cut by 6 bases, the J end by 6 bases, with 17 bases between. DNA of the CDR3: TGTGCCAGCAGCCGACAGGCTGGATGGGATGAAAAACTGTTTTTT. Its protein product is CASSRQAGWDEKLFF.

In its sample, this clonotype was seen many times. The chain employs TRBV9 and TRBJ2-3, with D possibly TRBD2 on 6 matching bases. Trimming took off 4 bases at V and 2 bases at J, with 14 bases between the two ends. CDR3 length: 15 residues. Germline CDR1 and CDR2: SGDLS and YYNGEE. As DNA, the CDR3 is TGTGCCAGCAGCCTCGGGACTCAGGACACAGATACGCAGTATTTT. Residues: CASSLGTQDTDTQYF.

This clonotype was observed at least ten times. The chain links TRBV15 to TRBJ2-7, with D maybe TRBD1 (6 bases). CDR1 and CDR2 (germline): LNHNV, YYDKDF (reference sequence). The CDR3 spans 14 residues. The V end lost 5 bases, the J end lost 0 bases, and 11 bases lay between the germline ends. CDR3 loop: CATSLGTHSYEQYF. CDR3 in DNA: TGTGCCACCAGCCTCGGGACACACTCCTACGAGCAGTACTTC.